Below are 22 T cell receptor beta chains sequenced from a single sample in a study of blood T cell repertoires in COVID-19. Profiled with immunoSEQ multiplex PCR; TCRdb holds only in-frame clones, not every one. The sample consists of about 200,000 clones, approximately 73% of them appearing once. Sequenced material: PBMCs or T cells enriched from blood (not recorded which). Source of these receptors: a woman aged 45-59 years with acute COVID-19.

The rearrangement links TRBV30 to TRBJ1-6, with no clear D. The CDR3 is made up of 14 amino acids. The ends were cut back, 5 bases at V and 3 bases at J, with 11 bases in the middle. From germline, CDR1 is GTSNPN and CDR2 SVGIG (reference sequence). CDR3 DNA: TGTGCCTGGTGTATAGGAGACTATAATTCACCCCTCCACTTT. This sequence encodes CAWCIGDYNSPLHF. Based on the CDR3 plus reference TRBV30 and TRBJ1-6, the full variable domain is SQTIHQWPATLVQPVGSPLSLECTVEGTSNPNLYWYRQAAGRGLQLLFYSVGIGQISSEVPQNLSASRPQDRQFILSSKKLLLSDSGFYLCAWCIGDYNSPLHFGNGTRLTVT.

DNA of the CDR3: TGTGCCAGCAGTGAAGGCCAGCCGGGAGAGACCCAGTACTTC. This codes for CASSEGQPGETQYF. V usage is TRBV6-1 and J usage is TRBJ2-5; no definite D call. Germline CDR1 MNHNS, CDR2 SASEGT. V was shortened by 1 base and J by 4 bases, with 10 bases between the two germline ends. The CDR3 has 14 residues.

Written as DNA, the CDR3 is TGTGCCTGGAGCGCCGTTGGGGCTACCAATCAGCCCCAGCATTTT. As protein: CAWSAVGATNQPQHF. V and J are TRBV30 and TRBJ1-5; TRBD1 is a possible D gene (5 bases). Trimming took off 3 bases at V and 3 bases at J, with 15 bases between the two ends. The CDR3 sequence is 15 residues long. Germline-derived CDR1 and CDR2 are GTSNPN and SVGIG (reference sequence).

This clone was recorded once. The chain employs TRBV7-9 and TRBJ2-6, with D possibly being TRBD2 (5 bases). V was shortened by 6 bases and J by 0 bases, with 9 bases between the two germline ends. Germline V gene data show CDR1 as SEHNR and CDR2 as FQNEAQ (reference sequence). The CDR3 length is 15 residues. This chain's CDR3 is CASSPTSSGANVLTF. The CDR3, as DNA: TGTGCCAGCAGTCCTACTAGCTCTGGGGCCAACGTCCTGACTTTC.

The rearrangement uses TRBV6-1 and TRBJ1-2; D is perhaps TRBD1 (5 bases). This CDR3 has 13 amino acids. Germline V gives CDR1 MNHNS, CDR2 SASEGT. V lost 2 bases and J 3 bases, leaving 7 bases between the germline ends. Written as DNA, the CDR3 is TGTGCCAGCAGTGAATCAGGGTACTATGGCTACACCTTC. Translated, it gives CASSESGYYGYTF.

The chain is built from TRBV5-1 and TRBJ1-2; no clear D gene. V gave up 3 bases and J gave up 8 bases, with 23 bases separating them. The CDR3 totals 16 residues. CDR1 and CDR2 (germline): SGHRS, YFSETQ. The CDR3 here is CASSSTTIAGRSGYTF. The CDR3 bases are TGCGCCAGCAGCTCGACCACGATCGCCGGGAGATCGGGCTACACCTTC.

The chain has TRBV9 and TRBJ1-3; D gene ambiguous. From germline, CDR1 is SGDLS and CDR2 YYNGEE. Trimming pared 3 bases from V and 0 bases from J, leaving 16 bases between. This CDR3 spans 17 amino acids. The CDR3 nucleotides are TGTGCCAGCAGCGAAAACCTCGGCTGGAGCTCTGGAAACACCATATATTTT. Its translation: CASSENLGWSSGNTIYF.

V is TRBV18 and J is TRBJ1-5, with 7 bases matching TRBD1. This CDR3 region has 17 residues. With V trimmed by 3 bases and J by 0 bases, 8 bases remained unmatched. CDR1 is KGHSH, CDR2 LQKENI, per germline. This CDR3 reads CASSPTQGSPSNQPQHF. Written as DNA, the CDR3 is TGTGCCAGCTCACCTACACAGGGGTCCCCTAGCAATCAGCCCCAGCATTTT. The complete variable domain, with remaining parts taken from reference TRBV18 and TRBJ1-5, reads NAGVMQNPRHLVRRRGQEARLRCSPMKGHSHVYWYRQLPEEGLKFMVYLQKENIIDESGMPKERFSAEFPKEGPSILRIQQVVRGDSAAYFCASSPTQGSPSNQPQHFGDGTRLSIL.

This clone was recorded a few times. The chain recombines TRBV21-1 with TRBJ2-7; TRBD2 is the table's D call and was not checked against the DNA. TRBV21-1 is listed as a pseudogene. This CDR3 comprises 16 residues. The CDR3 nucleotides read TGTGCCGCGTCCGCGGGACTAGCGGGGAATCCCTACGAGCAGTACGTC. It is translated as CAASAGLAGNPYEQYV.

The V call is TRBV5-1, the J call TRBJ1-5; a possible D gene is TRBD1 (5 bases). Trimming removed 3 bases at V and 7 bases at J, with 17 bases between. The CDR3 has 15 residues. The germline CDR1 and CDR2 sequences are SGHRS and YFSETQ. The CDR3 protein is CASSSQGRAGQPQHF. For the CDR3, the DNA is TGCGCCAGCAGCTCCCAGGGCAGGGCTGGGCAGCCCCAGCATTTT.

The rearrangement links TRBV5-1 to TRBJ2-1; the D gene is possibly TRBD1 (6 bases). This CDR3 has 12 residues. The germline gives CDR1 SGHRS, CDR2 YFSETQ. Trimming shortened V by 7 bases and J by 7 bases, and 12 bases separated the two germline ends. The CDR3 here is CASQGGFNEQFF. CDR3 nucleotides: TGCGCCAGCCAAGGGGGTTTTAATGAGCAGTTCTTC.

The chain links TRBV3-1 (or the pseudogene TRBV3-2) to TRBJ2-4; 8 bases are shared with TRBD2. The CDR3 is 15 amino acids. Per germline, CDR1 LGHDT and CDR2 YNNKEL (reference sequence). The V segment lost 1 base and the J segment 6 bases; nucleotides outside the gene matches: 5. CDR3 DNA: TGTGCCAGCAGCCAAGGGGTAAGCGGGGGAAACATTCAGTACTTC. Its protein is CASSQGVSGGNIQYF.

This clone has a handful of counts. V gene TRBV20-1 combines with J gene TRBJ2-2, with TRBD2 as a possible D gene (6 bases). V was pared by 3 bases and J by 4 bases, with 18 bases between. The CDR3 length is 16 residues. The germline V gene encodes CDR1 DFQATT and CDR2 SNEGSKA (reference sequence). The DNA of the CDR3 is TGCAGTGCTAGTAATCCCGGGGGATTGGTCACCGGGGAGCTGTTTTTT. It yields the protein CSASNPGGLVTGELFF.

The chain recombines TRBV6-5 with TRBJ2-3; 8 positions match TRBD2. This CDR3 has 16 residues. Germline lookup yields CDR1 MNHEY and CDR2 SVGAGI. V was pared by 3 bases and J by 1 base, with 6 bases of the junction left unmatched. The DNA for the CDR3 is TGTGCCAGCAGTTATACAGCGGGGGTTGGCACAGATACGCAGTATTTT. It translates to CASSYTAGVGTDTQYF.

In the case of this clone: This may be a read error: a much more frequent sequence differs by one nucleotide. Other DNA sequences in this sample translate to the same CDR3. This chain links TRBV6-4 with TRBJ2-1, with D uncertain. The CDR3 is 14 residues long. Germline values: CDR1 MRHNA, CDR2 SNTAGT. The CDR3 is CASSVNLVYNEQFF. DNA for the CDR3: TGTGCCAGCAGTGTTAACCTAGTCTACAATGAGCAATTCTTC.

V and J are TRBV5-1 and TRBJ2-3; 11 bases map to TRBD2. The CDR3 has 13 amino acids. V was clipped by 6 bases and J by 4 bases; unmatched bases: 1. Germline V gene sequence: CDR1 SGHRS, CDR2 YFSETQ. CDR3 sequence reads: CASNSGGADTQYF. The CDR3 DNA reads as TGCGCCAGCAATAGCGGGGGGGCAGATACGCAGTATTTT. The complete variable domain, with remaining parts taken from reference TRBV5-1 and TRBJ2-3, reads KAGVTQTPRYLIKTRGQQVTLSCSPISGHRSVSWYQQTPGQGLQFLFEYFSETQRNKGNFPGRFSGRQFSNSRSEMNVSTLELGDSALYLCASNSGGADTQYFGPGTRLTVL.

In its sample, this clone was seen many times. This chain links TRBV5-4 with TRBJ2-5, with TRBD2 matching 7 bases. The CDR3 is 13 amino acids. Germline values: CDR1 SGHNT, CDR2 YYREEE (reference sequence). V lost 3 bases and J lost 5; bases outside the gene matches: 4. The CDR3 sequence is CASSWGGTETQYF. The CDR3 region has the DNA TGTGCCAGCAGCTGGGGGGGTACGGAGACCCAGTACTTC. The whole variable domain, filled in from reference TRBV5-4 and TRBJ2-5, reads ETGVTQSPTHLIKTRGQQVTLRCSSQSGHNTVSWYQQALGQGPQFIFQYYREEENGRGNFPPRFSGLQFPNYSSELNVNALELDDSALYLCASSWGGTETQYFGPGTRLLVL.

The CDR3 DNA is TGTGCCAGCAGCCCTGGGACACCCAATAGTTACACCTTC. It translates to CASSPGTPNSYTF. This chain links TRBV6-6 with TRBJ1-2, with D possibly matching TRBD1 (6 bases). CDR1 and CDR2 from the germline V gene are MNHNY and SVGAGI (reference sequence). The CDR3 totals 13 residues. V was pared by 6 bases and J by 11 bases, with 19 bases between.

This clone appeared once. The rearrangement links TRBV7-6 to TRBJ1-1; TRBD1 matches 7 bases. J lost 0 bases, V lost 4 bases, and 14 bases had no gene match. Germline loops: CDR1 SGHVS, CDR2 FNYEAQ. The CDR3 is 18 amino acids. The CDR3 here is CASSSTFSGGDMNTEAFF. The CDR3 DNA follows: TGTGCCAGCAGCTCTACCTTCTCAGGGGGTGACATGAACACTGAAGCTTTCTTT.

The gene calls are TRBV3-1 (or the pseudogene TRBV3-2) and TRBJ2-5; D gene unclear. CDR1 and CDR2 from the germline V gene are LGHDT and YNNKEL (reference sequence). Trimming removed 3 bases at V and 2 bases at J, with 13 bases between. The CDR3 sequence is 15 residues long. The CDR3 reads CASSQADRDQETQYF. In nucleotides, the CDR3 is TGTGCCAGCAGCCAGGCGGATAGAGATCAAGAGACCCAGTACTTC.

This clone was seen a handful of times. The V gene is TRBV5-1, the J gene TRBJ2-7; TRBD2 might be the D (5 bases). The CDR3 sequence is 14 residues long. The V end was cut by 1 base, the J end by 2 bases, with 10 bases between. The germline V gene encodes CDR1 SGHRS and CDR2 YFSETQ. The DNA for the CDR3 is TGCGCCAGCAGCTTGTTCGAGGGTACCTACGAGCAGTACGTC. It encodes CASSLFEGTYEQYV.

V gene TRBV24-1 combines with J gene TRBJ2-2; TRBD1 matches 9 bases. Germline V gene lookup returns CDR1 KGHDR and CDR2 SFDVKD. The CDR3 totals 15 residues. V gave up 10 bases and J gave up 3 bases; unmatched junction bases: 8. The chain's CDR3 is CATRPGQGDTGELFF. CDR3 sequence (DNA): TGTGCCACTCGTCCGGGACAGGGAGACACCGGGGAGCTGTTTTTT.